This paragraph reports one T cell receptor (beta chain). Antigen specificity is unknown. The entry originates in a study of CD8 T cells in ankylosing spondylitis. Overall study findings and caveats: Blood of patients with ankylosing spondylitis appeared to be characterized by a TCR beta motif of fewer than 10 highly homologous variants. As for the disease-linked clones, they showed a CD8+ phenotype and occurred at relatively low frequencies in peripheral blood. Significant enrichment of disease-linked clones was reported in matched ankylosing spondylitis synovial fluid.

Molecular-barcoded quantitative 5'-RACE produced these TCR beta libraries. TCRdb passed the 5' RACE reads through MiXCR, listing each CDR3 protein once. The sample yields roughly 200,000 distinct CDR3 sequences, 20% to 30% seen once. This TCR derives from a male donor with ankylosing spondylitis or in good health (not recorded which). Sample: blood, either unsorted or a sorted T cell fraction (not recorded which).

CDR3: CASSSSGQKKETQYF. In DNA form, the CDR3 reads TGTGCCAGCAGCTCTTCCGGACAGAAGAAAGAGACCCAGTACTTC. The chain employs TRBV5-6 and TRBJ2-5; D is possibly TRBD1 (6 bases). The V and J ends lost 3 bases and 3 bases respectively, with 15 bases between them. The CDR3 loop spans 15 amino acids. Germline assignment: CDR1 SGHDT and CDR2 YYEEEE. Full variable domain (rest looked up from reference TRBV5-6 and TRBJ2-5): DAGVTQSPTHLIKTRGQQVTLRCSPKSGHDTVSWYQQALGQGPQFIFQYYEEEERQRGNFPDRFSGHQFPNYSSELNVNALLLGDSALYLCASSSSGQKKETQYFGPGTRLLVL.